These 27 T cell receptor beta chains share one sample of origin, sequenced in a study of cytomegalovirus exposure and HLA in healthy donors. PCR amplification relied on 60 Vbeta primers (plus 13 Jbeta primers). Libraries were prepared by immunoSEQ multiplex PCR; TCRdb keeps only in-frame clonotypes and omits some of them. The data show 150,000 to 200,000 clones, over 75% seen once. The sequenced material came from PBMCs. The receptors originated from a man between 50 and 59 years old in good health and CMV-seropositive.

This clone appeared a single time. This chain connects TRBV5-1 to TRBJ2-5, with D perhaps TRBD2 (6 bases). The CDR3 spans 14 residues. V lost 4 bases, J lost 5 bases, and 15 bases lay in between. CDR1 is SGHRS and CDR2 is YFSETQ in the germline V gene. The CDR3 sequence: CASSPGTARETQYF. CDR3 coding DNA: TGCGCCAGCAGCCCCGGGACTGCCAGGGAGACCCAGTACTTC. Based on the CDR3 plus reference TRBV5-1 and TRBJ2-5, the full variable domain is KAGVTQTPRYLIKTRGQQVTLSCSPISGHRSVSWYQQTPGQGLQFLFEYFSETQRNKGNFPGRFSGRQFSNSRSEMNVSTLELGDSALYLCASSPGTARETQYFGPGTRLLVL.

The chain couples TRBV28 to TRBJ2-7; 9 bases match TRBD1. J was trimmed by 1 base and V by 1 base; bases with no gene match: 2. Looked up from germline, CDR1 is MDHEN and CDR2 is SYDVKM. This CDR3 comprises 15 residues. CDR3 sequence: CASSLLGTGSYEQYF. CDR3 nucleotides: TGTGCCAGCAGTTTATTAGGGACAGGGTCCTACGAGCAGTACTTC.

The chain links TRBV9 to TRBJ2-2, with TRBD1 matching over 8 bases. The V gene end was trimmed by 3 bases and the J gene end by 4 bases; junction bases not matched to a gene: 5. Germline CDR1 SGDLS, CDR2 YYNGEE. CDR3 length equals 15 residues. The CDR3 DNA reads TGTGCCAGCAGCGCTTACAGGGGGGCCACCGGGGAGCTGTTTTTT. Residues: CASSAYRGATGELFF. Filled out from reference TRBV9 and TRBJ2-2, the complete variable domain reads DSGVTQTPKHLITATGQRVTLRCSPRSGDLSVYWYQQSLDQGLQFLIQYYNGEERAKGNILERFSAQQFPDLHSELNLSSLELGDSALYFCASSAYRGATGELFFGEGSRLTVL.

The rearrangement uses TRBV25-1 and TRBJ1-4, with 7 bases that match TRBD1. The CDR3 is 12 residues long. Germline CDR1 is MGHDK and CDR2 is SYGVNS. With V trimmed by 10 bases and J by 8 bases, 7 bases remained unmatched. This CDR3 is CATEGAGEKLFF. Here the CDR3 DNA reads TGTGCCACTGAGGGGGCAGGAGAAAAACTGTTTTTT.

This chain joins TRBV4-3 and TRBJ2-1; D uncertain. The CDR3 loop spans 15 amino acids. V dropped 0 bases and J dropped 0 bases, with 6 bases sitting between them. Germline-derived CDR1 and CDR2 are LGHNA and YSLEER. The CDR3 is CASSQELSSYNEQFF. CDR3 nucleotides: TGCGCCAGCAGCCAAGAGCTGAGCTCCTACAATGAGCAGTTCTTC.

This clone was recorded a few times. The CDR3 is CASSGDRESLVNEQFF. In nucleotides, the CDR3 is TGTGCCAGCAGCGGGGACAGGGAAAGTCTAGTAAATGAGCAGTTCTTC. The gene calls are TRBV2 and TRBJ2-1; 9 nucleotides align to TRBD1. Germline lookup yields CDR1 SNHLY and CDR2 FYNNEI. J lost 7 bases, V lost 6 bases, and 13 bases had no gene match. There are 16 residues in the CDR3.

The chain joins TRBV4-1 to TRBJ2-2, with D tentatively TRBD2 (5 bases). Trimming took off 2 bases at V and 6 bases at J, with 16 bases between the two ends. CDR3 length: 16 amino acids. Germline CDR1 and CDR2: MGHRA and YSYEKL. The CDR3 nucleotides read TGCGCCAGCAGCCAAACTAGGAGAAGAGGCCCCGGGGAGCTGTTTTTT. This codes for CASSQTRRRGPGELFF.

The chain recombines TRBV5-1 with TRBJ2-5; 7 bases align to TRBD1. This CDR3 spans 14 amino acids. Germline V gene sequence: CDR1 SGHRS, CDR2 YFSETQ. V lost 0 bases to trimming and J lost 2 bases; unmatched junction nucleotides: 1. The CDR3 spells CASSLGDRQETQYF. CDR3 nucleotides: TGCGCCAGCAGCTTGGGGGACAGACAAGAGACCCAGTACTTC.

The count of this clone is one. The V gene is TRBV19, the J gene TRBJ2-5; 9 nucleotides agree with TRBD1. The V gene's germline CDR1 is LNHDA and CDR2 SQIVND (reference sequence). V was pared by 7 bases and J by 6 bases, with 9 bases of the junction left unmatched. This CDR3 region has 14 residues. Written as DNA, the CDR3 is TGTGCCAGTAAACCCGGACAGGGGCCACAGACCCAGTACTTC. This gives the protein CASKPGQGPQTQYF. The complete variable domain, with remaining parts taken from reference TRBV19 and TRBJ2-5, reads DGGITQSPKYLFRKEGQNVTLSCEQNLNHDAMYWYRQDPGQGLRLIYYSQIVNDFQKGDIAEGYSVSREKKESFPLTVTSAQKNPTAFYLCASKPGQGPQTQYFGPGTRLLVL.

The chain recombines TRBV7-9 with TRBJ1-2; possible D gene TRBD1, 6 bases. The CDR3 runs 14 residues. Germline CDR1 SEHNR, CDR2 FQNEAQ (reference sequence). V shed 0 bases and J shed 6 bases, with 11 bases lying between them. The CDR3: CASSLAPGVHGYTF. The CDR3 DNA is TGTGCCAGCAGCTTAGCGCCAGGGGTTCATGGCTACACCTTC.

This sequence joins TRBV7-2 and TRBJ1-1; TRBD1 matches 7 bases. The germline gives CDR1 SGHTA, CDR2 FQGNSA. V was clipped by 4 bases and J by 1 base; unmatched bases: 6. The CDR3 has 15 residues. CDR3: CASSSRQGRNTEAFF. CDR3 DNA: TGTGCCAGCAGCTCCCGACAGGGTCGGAACACTGAAGCTTTCTTT.

In this sample, this clone turned up a few times. The chain recombines TRBV18 with TRBJ1-3, with 8 bases identical to TRBD1. The trim removed 2 bases at V and 0 bases at J, leaving 0 bases unmatched. Germline V lookup: CDR1 KGHSH, CDR2 LQKENI. The CDR3 runs 15 residues. CDR3 amino acids: CASSPTGGSGNTIYF. The DNA for the CDR3 is TGTGCCAGCTCACCAACAGGGGGCTCTGGAAACACCATATATTTT.

The CDR3 nucleotides are TGTGCCAGCTCACTTCAACAGGAAGGACAAGAGACCCAGTACTTC. Its protein product is CASSLQQEGQETQYF. The chain recombines TRBV18 with TRBJ2-5; weak D call: TRBD1 (5 bases). CDR1 and CDR2 (germline): KGHSH, LQKENI. The CDR3 sequence is 15 residues long. V was cut by 4 bases and J by 2 bases, with 14 bases left in between.

Of note for this clone: Other nucleotide sequences from this sample produce the same CDR3. The V gene is TRBV30, the J gene TRBJ2-3; 7 bases agree with TRBD2. This CDR3 contains 16 residues. Germline lookup yields CDR1 GTSNPN and CDR2 SVGIG (reference sequence). V gave up 0 bases and J gave up 4 bases; unmatched junction bases: 10. The CDR3 region is CAWSVRGERGADTQYF. Written as DNA, the CDR3 is TGTGCCTGGAGTGTACGCGGAGAGCGGGGAGCAGATACGCAGTATTTT.

The chain is built from TRBV4-2 and TRBJ2-1; TRBD2 aligns across 10 bases. The CDR3 length is 14 residues. Germline V lookup: CDR1 LGHNA, CDR2 YNFKEQ. Trimming cost V 8 bases and J 5 bases; bases outside gene matches: 6. CDR3 DNA sequence: TGTGCCAGCGCCACTAGCGGGGCCAACAATGAGCAGTTCTTC. This codes for CASATSGANNEQFF.

Turning to this clone: This CDR3 is missing its conserved last phenylalanine or tryptophan, likely due to a read error. This sequence joins TRBV7-2 and TRBJ1-2; 9 nucleotides line up with TRBD1. The CDR3 runs 15 residues. The germline gives CDR1 SGHTA, CDR2 FQGNSA. J lost 6 bases, V lost 8 bases, and 13 bases had no gene match. CDR3 DNA: TGTGCCAGCCGACCTCCGGGACAGGGAGGCCATGGCTACACCCTC. The encoded protein is CASRPPGQGGHGYTL.

The chain combines TRBV7-3 with TRBJ1-1; D gene unclear. The V end was cut by 4 bases, the J end by 1 base, with 10 bases between. Germline V gene sequence: CDR1 SGHTA, CDR2 FQGTGA. The CDR3 has 14 residues. As DNA, the CDR3 is TGTGCCAGCAGCTCAGGAGGTGGGAACACTGAAGCTTTCTTT. This sequence encodes CASSSGGGNTEAFF.

The chain links TRBV5-6 to TRBJ2-4; 7 bases align to TRBD1. Germline V gives CDR1 SGHDT, CDR2 YYEEEE. The CDR3 covers 12 residues. V was clipped by 4 bases and J by 10 bases; unmatched bases: 5. CDR3 sequence: CASSQGQSIQYF. Here the CDR3 DNA reads TGTGCCAGCAGCCAGGGACAGTCTATTCAGTACTTC.

This clone was found a few times. The chain joins TRBV18 to TRBJ2-3; weak D call: TRBD1 (6 bases). V dropped 3 bases and J dropped 2 bases, with 12 bases sitting between them. Germline lookup yields CDR1 KGHSH and CDR2 LQKENI. The CDR3 consists of 15 residues. The CDR3 loop is CASSPDRTSTDTQYF. The CDR3 coding sequence is TGTGCCAGCTCACCTGACAGGACTTCCACAGATACGCAGTATTTT.

The chain is built from TRBV2 and TRBJ1-4; D remains ambiguous. This CDR3 contains 13 residues. Germline-derived CDR1 and CDR2 are SNHLY and FYNNEI. The V end lost 5 bases, the J end lost 5 bases, and 9 bases lay between the germline ends. CDR3 coding DNA: TGTGCCAGCAGTCGTTCAGGAAATGAAAAACTGTTTTTT. As protein: CASSRSGNEKLFF. Full variable domain (remainder filled in from reference TRBV2 and TRBJ1-4): EPEVTQTPSHQVTQMGQEVILRCVPISNHLYFYWYRQILGQKVEFLVSFYNNEISEKSEIFDDQFSVERPDGSNFTLKIRSTKLEDSAMYFCASSRSGNEKLFFGSGTQLSVL.

The chain has TRBV19 and TRBJ1-5, with D perhaps matching TRBD1 (6 bases). V lost 7 bases and J lost 8, with 18 bases in between. CDR1 and CDR2 (germline): LNHDA, SQIVND (reference sequence). CDR3 length equals 14 residues. CDR3 sequence: CASTGPGAVEPQHF. CDR3 DNA: TGTGCCAGTACCGGGCCAGGGGCGGTAGAGCCCCAGCATTTT.

Comments on this clone: Additional DNA sequences in this sample encode the identical CDR3. The genes are TRBV6-5 and TRBJ1-3, with D perhaps matching TRBD1 (6 bases). CDR1 is MNHEY and CDR2 is SVGAGI in the germline V gene. V was trimmed by 4 bases and J by 0 bases, leaving 10 bases between them. The CDR3 runs 15 residues. The CDR3 DNA follows: TGTGCCAGCAGTTTAGACAGGTCCTCTGGAAACACCATATATTTT. Its translation is CASSLDRSSGNTIYF.

This sequence joins TRBV7-2 and TRBJ2-5, with 7 nucleotides matching TRBD1. The CDR3 spans 14 residues. J was trimmed by 2 bases and V by 5 bases; bases with no gene match: 5. Germline CDR1 and CDR2: SGHTA and FQGNSA. DNA for the CDR3: TGTGCCAGCAGCCCTAACAGGGGACAAGAGACCCAGTACTTC. Amino acid sequence: CASSPNRGQETQYF.

This clone was picked up one time. The chain joins TRBV18 to TRBJ2-7; D remains unclear. This CDR3 is built from 12 residues. The V end was cut by 4 bases, the J end by 1 base, with 5 bases between. Germline CDR1 KGHSH, CDR2 LQKENI. CDR3 protein: CASSQESYEQYV. DNA for the CDR3: TGTGCCAGCTCACAGGAGTCCTACGAGCAGTACGTC.

The chain carries TRBV19 and TRBJ2-2; 8 bases map to TRBD1. Trimming cost V 4 bases and J 2 bases; bases outside gene matches: 3. This CDR3 region has 15 residues. Germline V gene data show CDR1 as LNHDA and CDR2 as SQIVND (reference sequence). Here the CDR3 reads CASSKGQVNTGELFF. In DNA form, the CDR3 reads TGTGCCAGTAGTAAGGGACAGGTAAACACCGGGGAGCTGTTTTTT. Drawing the rest from reference TRBV19 and TRBJ2-2, the complete variable domain is DGGITQSPKYLFRKEGQNVTLSCEQNLNHDAMYWYRQDPGQGLRLIYYSQIVNDFQKGDIAEGYSVSREKKESFPLTVTSAQKNPTAFYLCASSKGQVNTGELFFGEGSRLTVL.

V gene TRBV9 combines with J gene TRBJ2-7; tentatively, D is TRBD2 (6 bases). Germline lookup yields CDR1 SGDLS and CDR2 YYNGEE. The CDR3 totals 15 residues. V was pared by 4 bases and J by 2 bases, with 16 bases between. This chain's CDR3 is CASSTNAGPPYEQYF. DNA for the CDR3: TGTGCCAGCAGCACCAACGCGGGGCCCCCCTACGAGCAGTACTTC.

The V gene is TRBV4-1, the J gene TRBJ1-4; 8 nucleotides match TRBD1. V was pared by 1 base and J by 7 bases, with 5 bases of the junction left unmatched. This CDR3 is built from 15 residues. CDR1 is MGHRA and CDR2 is YSYEKL in the germline V gene. CDR3 coding DNA: TGCGCCAGCAGCCAAGCATACGGGACAGGTGAAAAACTGTTTTTT. Translation: CASSQAYGTGEKLFF.